The T cell receptor (beta chain) under discussion was sequenced for a study of T cells expressing NK-cell markers. Study information: It was sorted CD3+CD56-NKG2C+, CD3+CD56+NKG2C- and CD3+CD56+NKG2C+ T cells that provided the TCR beta repertoires.

TCRdb re-called the 5' RACE reads; one entry per CDR3 protein, DNA not given. This sample's clone table lists about 180,000 distinct CDR3 sequences. On this clonotype itself: Its antigen is unidentified.

The study's findings and limits: More than five donors showed dominant NKG2C+ clonotypes comprising about 1.0-8% of their CD8+ T cells.

The CDR3 totals 13 residues. The chain uses TRBV12-3 or TRBV12-4 and TRBJ1-2; the TCRdb call, TRBD1, lacks DNA for checking. This sequence originates from a woman between 18 and 70 years old in good health. Sequenced input: blood T cells: a sorted CD56 or NKG2C T cell subset, CD4+ or CD8+ T cells, or bulk PBMC T cells (not recorded which). CDR3 sequence reads: CASSHRGTGGYTF.